The following is a T cell receptor beta chain sequence with its context. The sample comes from a study of blood T cell repertoires in COVID-19. On the study more broadly: There were acute and convalescent COVID-19 samples, and they came from the United States, Italy and Spain. T cells, B-cell-depleted T cells, or PBMCs supplied cDNA or gDNA.

V was clipped by 3 bases and J by 9 bases, with 21 bases between them. The CDR3 is 15 residues long. CDR1 and CDR2 (germline): LNHDA, SQIVND (reference sequence). Authors' analysis steps: Counts of nucleated cells, estimated from reference gene primer amplification, were obtained. Method: immunoSEQ multiplex PCR; TCRdb's copy keeps in-frame clones and lacks some. The V and J calls and clone size were taken over from that table, and D and trimming were inferred from the DNA. The repertoire holds 200,000 to 250,000 clones, with about nine tenths as singletons. Input material: PBMCs or T cells enriched from blood (not recorded which). The TCR originated in a woman aged 30 to 39 who had recovered from COVID-19. This chain uses TRBV19 with TRBJ2-7, with D possibly TRBD1 on 6 matching bases. The CDR3 DNA reads as TGTGCCAGTAGTATTTCGTCTGGGGGCGAAGAGGGGCAGTACTTC. Its protein is CASSISSGGEEGQYF.